A single T cell receptor (beta chain) is shown here with its context. The naive CD8 population came from CD45RO-negative cells selected for CCR7, without terminally differentiated effector memory CD45RA+ cells. Adults of Caucasian background living in Nashville, Tennessee made up all donors. The CDR3 runs 14 residues. V was trimmed by 7 bases and J by 3 bases, leaving 19 bases between them. From germline, CDR1 is GTSNPN and CDR2 SVGIG (reference sequence). The entry originates in a study of shared clonotypes between healthy human individuals. On the study more broadly: Each donor had three CD4 naive, three CD4 memory, two CD8 naive and one CD8 memory plate.

Deep-level running was used for the assay. Each subset's genomic DNA was shared equally among a number of immunoSEQ plates. Assay used: immunoSEQ multiplex PCR; TCRdb lists only in-frame clones, some missing. The sample yields roughly 2.1 million clones, around 93% seen once. Sequenced sample: naive CD8+ T cells from PBMCs. The V call is TRBV30, the J call TRBJ2-7, with TRBD1 as a possible D gene (6 bases). The receptor was isolated from a man aged 18 to 30 in good health. Some clones in this sample may be carry-over from other donors' samples. The CDR3 loop reads CAYLGGVGRYEQYF. CDR3 DNA: TGTGCCTACCTAGGGGGTGTGGGGCGCTACGAGCAGTACTTC.